The rows below give T cell receptor beta chains drawn from one sample of a study of early T cells in non-severe SARS-CoV-2 infection. TCRdb redid the calling of the 5' RACE reads with MiXCR, one entry per CDR3 protein. The data show just under 85,000 distinct CDR3 sequences, with 8.5% to 12% seen just once and around 7.5% held by the top ten. The specimen was whole blood, collected at baseline. All receptors come from an adult who was a healthcare worker with PCR-confirmed SARS-CoV-2 infection or an uninfected control (not recorded which). Both conserved end residues are part of each CDR3. The D gene is left open where the match is weak. Not every row has a clone size; where given, it reads once, few, many or a size class.

TRBV7-3	NA	NA	TRBJ2-2	TGTGCCAGCAGCCTAGGGACCCCCGGGGAGCTGTTTTTT	CASSLGTPGELFF
TRBV20-1	NA	NA	TRBJ2-1	TGCAGTGCTAGTTCGCATGAGCAGTTCTTC	CSASSHEQFF
TRBV30	NA	many	TRBJ1-2	TGTGCCTGGAGTTCGGGATTGGCAGCTCTCGGCTACACCTTC	CAWSSGLAALGYTF
TRBV6-1	NA	NA	TRBJ2-7	TGTGCCAGCACCCCCCCCATGATCGGGAACGGGAACGAGCAGTACTTC	CASTPPMIGNGNEQYF
TRBV20-1	NA	NA	TRBJ2-5	TGCAGTGCTAGAGTCCCGGGACAACGGGGGAAGACCCAGTACTTC	CSARVPGQRGKTQYF
TRBV7-3	NA	many	TRBJ2-7	TGTGCCAGCAGCTTATACTCGACCTACGAGCAGTACTTC	CASSLYSTYEQYF
TRBV6-6	NA	few	TRBJ1-3	TGTGCCAGCAGAAACAGAGCCTCTGAAAACACCATATATTTT	CASRNRASENTIYF
TRBV7-3	TRBD2	few	TRBJ2-3	TGTGCCAGCAGCTTAAGTGCGGGAGGATTAGCAGATACGCAGTATTTT	CASSLSAGGLADTQYF
TRBV12-3/TRBV12-4	NA	NA	TRBJ1-6	TGTGCCAGCAGTTTGTTGAGTAATTCACCCCTCCACTTT	CASSLLSNSPLHF
TRBV6-2/TRBV6-3	NA	NA	TRBJ2-7	TGTGCCAGCAGTTATGGGGGCCACGAGCAGTACTTC	CASSYGGHEQYF
TRBV4-2	NA	NA	TRBJ1-3	TGTGCCAGCAGCTCCCGGCCCTCTGGAAACACCATATATTTT	CASSSRPSGNTIYF
TRBV7-3	TRBD2	many	TRBJ2-1	TGTGCCAGCAGCTCGACTAGCGGGAGGGCAGATGAGCAGTTCTTC	CASSSTSGRADEQFF
TRBV20-1	NA	NA	TRBJ2-1	TGCAGTGCTAGAGAGGCCCGTCCGGTGGGGGGGCGATCCTACAATGAGCAGTTCTTC	CSAREARPVGGRSYNEQFF
TRBV5-1	TRBD1	many	TRBJ2-5	TGCGCCAGCAGGCAACCGGGACAGGGAACGGAGACCCAGTACTTC	CASRQPGQGTETQYF
TRBV5-3	NA	NA	TRBJ2-2	TGTGCCAGAAGCTTCGGGAACGACGTGGCCGGGGAGCTGTTTTTT	CARSFGNDVAGELFF
TRBV12-5	NA	many	TRBJ1-1	TGTGCTAGTGGTCTGGAAGGGCCCTCCGGAGCTTTCTTT	CASGLEGPSGAFF
TRBV20-1	NA	many	TRBJ2-1	TGCAGTGCTCGGCCGGGCAGCCCCAGAACCTACAATGAGCAGTTCTTC	CSARPGSPRTYNEQFF
TRBV5-1	NA	many	TRBJ2-2	TGCGCCAGCAGCTTGGCCACGGCGGGCACCGGGGAGCTGTTTTTT	CASSLATAGTGELFF
TRBV2	NA	many	TRBJ1-6	TGTGCCAGCGCACAAGACAGGTCCAATTCACCCCTCCACTTT	CASAQDRSNSPLHF
TRBV20-1	NA	few	TRBJ2-7	TGCAGTGCTAGATCGCTAGTCTACGAGCAGTACTTC	CSARSLVYEQYF
TRBV7-6	NA	few	TRBJ2-2	TGTGCCAGCAGCTTAGATAAGCTGGATTTGGGCACCGGGGAGCTGTTTTTT	CASSLDKLDLGTGELFF
TRBV6-1	TRBD1	NA	TRBJ1-1	TGTGCCAGCATCATGGGACAGGGGAACACTGAAGCTTTCTTT	CASIMGQGNTEAFF
TRBV30	NA	NA	TRBJ2-3	TGTGCCTGGAGACCGCGGACAGATACGCAGTATTTT	CAWRPRTDTQYF
TRBV7-3	NA	few	TRBJ2-7	TGTGCCAGCAGCTTAAACTCCCAGGGCAACGAGCAGTACTTC	CASSLNSQGNEQYF
TRBV9	TRBD2	many	TRBJ2-1	TGTGCCAGCAGCGTAGGGCCCTCTAGCGGCGCTTACAATGAGCAGTTCTTC	CASSVGPSSGAYNEQFF
TRBV4-1	TRBD2	few	TRBJ2-3	TGCGCCAGCAGACAGGGACTAGCGGAGACCACAGATACGCAGTATTTT	CASRQGLAETTDTQYF
TRBV27	NA	NA	TRBJ2-5	TGTGCCAGCAGTTTATCGATACAGGGTATGAAGGAGACCCAGTACTTC	CASSLSIQGMKETQYF
TRBV3-1	NA	NA	TRBJ2-7	TGTGCCAGCAGCCAAGGGGGTGGATTCCAACCCTACGAGCAGTACTTC	CASSQGGGFQPYEQYF
TRBV28	NA	NA	TRBJ2-7	TGTGCCAGCAGTCCGTATGGGGTCACTCGGACCTACGAGCAGTACTTC	CASSPYGVTRTYEQYF
TRBV6-4	NA	NA	TRBJ2-1	TGTGCCAGCAGTGACGGAGCGGGCTCCTACAATGAGCAGTTCTTC	CASSDGAGSYNEQFF
TRBV11-3	TRBD1	few	TRBJ2-1	TGTGCCAGCAGCTCGGGACAGCCCTTCTCCTACAATGAGCAGTTCTTC	CASSSGQPFSYNEQFF
TRBV5-6	NA	many	TRBJ2-6	TGTGCCAGCAGCGTGGGACCGTCTGGGGCCAACGTCCTGACTTTC	CASSVGPSGANVLTF
TRBV6-1	TRBD1	NA	TRBJ2-7	TGTGCCAGCAGTGAAGGCCCAGGGGGCGTCTACGAGCAGTACTTC	CASSEGPGGVYEQYF
TRBV3-1	NA	few	TRBJ1-2	TGTGCCAGCAGCCCCGTGGGGGAGGGTCGCTATGGCTACACCTTC	CASSPVGEGRYGYTF
TRBV4-1	TRBD1	NA	TRBJ2-7	TGCGCCAGCAGCCAAGGGGACAGGGCCTACGAGCAGTACTTC	CASSQGDRAYEQYF
TRBV6-5	TRBD1	NA	TRBJ1-6	TGTGCCAGCAGAGGACAGGGGGCGAGTTCACCCCTCCACTTT	CASRGQGASSPLHF
TRBV2	NA	many	TRBJ2-1	TGTGCCAGCAAGCTAGAACCCTACAATGAGCAGTTCTTC	CASKLEPYNEQFF
TRBV12-3/TRBV12-4	TRBD2	NA	TRBJ2-1	TGTGCCAGCAGTTCTCGGACTAGCGGCAATGAGCAGTTCTTC	CASSSRTSGNEQFF
TRBV20-1	NA	few	TRBJ1-6	TGCAGTGCTAGAAGGAGGGGGAATAATTCACCCCTCCACTTT	CSARRRGNNSPLHF
TRBV9	NA	NA	TRBJ2-2	TGTGCCAGCAGCGTCAACACCGGGGAGCTGTTTTTT	CASSVNTGELFF
TRBV18	TRBD1	few	TRBJ2-7	TGTGCCAGCTCAAGGGGACAGCACTCCTCCTACGAGCAGTACTTC	CASSRGQHSSYEQYF
TRBV29-1	NA	NA	TRBJ2-7	TGCAGCGTCAGGAGGGGGAGCTCCTACGAGCAGTACTTC	CSVRRGSSYEQYF
TRBV5-1	NA	many	TRBJ2-2	TGCGCCAGCAGCTTTAGTAATTTGGGGGTCCGCACCGGGGAGCTGTTTTTT	CASSFSNLGVRTGELFF
TRBV5-1	TRBD2	few	TRBJ2-3	TGCGCCAGCAGCTTAGGGGCGGGAGAGACAGATACGCAGTATTTT	CASSLGAGETDTQYF
TRBV25-1	TRBD1	NA	TRBJ1-5	TGTGCCAGCAGTGAGACAGGGGTGCGGCAGCCCCAGCATTTT	CASSETGVRQPQHF
TRBV27	NA	few	TRBJ2-1	TGTGCCAGCAGTTTAAGGGCTAGCTATGAGCAGTTCTTC	CASSLRASYEQFF
TRBV20-1	TRBD2	many	TRBJ2-1	TGCAGTGCTGGGGATAGCGGGAGGGCCGTCAATGAGCAGTTCTTC	CSAGDSGRAVNEQFF
TRBV5-1	NA	once	TRBJ2-6	TGCGCCAGCAAACCTGGGCCAGGTCGCTCTGGGGCCAACGTCCTGACTTTC	CASKPGPGRSGANVLTF
TRBV20-1	TRBD1	many	TRBJ1-5	TGCAGTGCTAGGGGGACAACAGGGGGAAGTCAGCCCCAGCATTTT	CSARGTTGGSQPQHF
TRBV7-8	TRBD2	few	TRBJ2-1	TGTGCCAGCAGCAAGCGGGAGGGAACCCACAATGAGCAGTTCTTC	CASSKREGTHNEQFF
TRBV12-3/TRBV12-4	NA	few	TRBJ1-2	TGTGCCAGCAGTTTAGCGTCAGGATATGGCTACACCTTC	CASSLASGYGYTF
TRBV7-9	TRBD1	many	TRBJ1-2	TGTGCCAGCAGCTTAGGACAGGGCGGGAACTATGGCTACACCTTC	CASSLGQGGNYGYTF
TRBV20-1	TRBD1	many	TRBJ1-6	TGCAGTGCGAGGGGGGGGACAGAAAATTCACCCCTCCACTTT	CSARGGTENSPLHF
TRBV7-9	TRBD2	NA	TRBJ2-1	TGTGCCAGCATGCTAGCGGGGGCCTACAATGAGCAGTTCTTC	CASMLAGAYNEQFF
TRBV19	NA	few	TRBJ2-1	TGTGCCAGTAGTGGCCAAGGGGTAGTCTCCTACAATGAGCAGTTCTTC	CASSGQGVVSYNEQFF
TRBV3-1	NA	NA	TRBJ1-3	TGTGCCAGCAGCTATCCTTCCTCTGGAAACACCATATATTTT	CASSYPSSGNTIYF
TRBV3-1	NA	NA	TRBJ2-7	TGTGCCAGCAGCCAAGATCACGGTAGCAGGAGCGAGCAGTACTTC	CASSQDHGSRSEQYF
TRBV7-3	NA	few	TRBJ2-1	TGTGCCAGCAGAAAAACTCCGGACAATGAGCAGTTCTTC	CASRKTPDNEQFF